This TCR beta chain was sequenced for a study of control samples from healthy donors and cancer patients. TCRdb keeps only in-frame clones here, not all; method: immunoSEQ multiplex PCR. The sample contains about 120,000 clones, about 94% of which appear only once. V lost 2 bases and J lost 6; bases outside the gene matches: 16. Germline CDR1 is KGHSH and CDR2 is LQKENI. This CDR3 comprises 18 residues. The receptor was derived from a man aged 25-45 years in good health. This chain uses TRBV18 with TRBJ1-3, with 7 bases fitting TRBD1. Specimen: blood. The CDR3 sequence is CASSPALGTATPENTIYF. CDR3 nucleotide sequence: TGTGCCAGCTCACCAGCACTCGGGACAGCGACTCCAGAAAACACCATATATTTT.